This T cell receptor (beta chain) was recorded in a study of cytomegalovirus exposure and HLA in healthy donors (dated by TCRdb to the late 2010s). Context from the whole study: An earlier analysis of fewer than 750 of the donors reported 250 to 350 Gb of sequence data and 117 million unique TCR beta sequences obtained from around 190 million T cells. Rather than using new phenotypic data, the later analysis identified candidate immune exposures from TCR beta sequences and from how often those sequences occurred across donors. High-throughput TCR immunosequencing, statistical association of individual TCRs with disease status, and machine learning were combined to predict cytomegalovirus infection status. Along with the approximately 650-subject first cohort, a separate validation cohort of 120 different subjects was used. The study aimed to test whether signatures of past pathogen exposure could be identified by cataloging public T cell receptors. The study profiled the T cell repertoires of under 700 subjects by immunosequencing and related them to cytomegalovirus serostatus. Several DR-DQ haplotypes were treated as single units for association and clustering because of strong linkage in the cohort. The number of typed donors differed by locus: about 620-630 for A, B, C, DRB1 and DQB1; 500 to 550 for DQA1; 606 for DPA1; and 400 to 480 for DPB1. Class I and class II HLA loci were covered by the typing at four-digit resolution. A later genetic analysis used genome-wide SNP genotypes for about three fifths of the 666 donors, treating that subset as a discovery cohort. Of the 350 to 450 genotyped donors, 65% to 90% were placed in the genetic ancestry cluster associated with self-reported Caucasian donors. In an earlier analysis of 500 to 650 of the donors, high-throughput TCR beta sequencing was used to judge whether each TCR beta V gene segment behaved as functional or pseudogenic. All discovery cohort repertoires had been generated on a single sequencing platform. Among around 400 genotyped donors of the cohort, an average of approximately 240,000 unique TCR beta nucleotide sequences was sequenced per donor, of which about 19% were non-productive. About 300 gigabases of sequencing data and approximately 84 million unique TCR sequences were included in an early release covering roughly 600 HLA-typed donors. Donor age, sex, ethnicity and CMV serostatus were compiled alongside the repertoire data. To study patterns of TCR occurrence, a later analysis re-analyzed previously published TCR beta repertoires from 666 donors and added high-resolution HLA genotyping.

This clone has only a few counts. Its antigen has not been determined. No base quality values were provided; no much bigger clone lies one nucleotide off. Summary of the overall study and its limitations: A further reported finding was that TCR beta sequences accurately predicted the HLA-A and HLA-B alleles for most subjects in the first cohort. The authors suggested that the approach could potentially be generalized to other disease states and immunological phenotypes. Across donors, most TCR sequences were observed very rarely, whereas some public TCRs were present in many individuals. Roughly uniform sequencing depth across donors was assumed in presence/absence analyses, although this assumption may not hold. Some IMGT-functional V segments, including TRBV6-2 and TRBV6-3, could not be distinguished by the 87-base-pair reads and were therefore excluded. Linkage disequilibrium might explain the correlated functional status among segregating V segments, but an unknown experimental factor could not be excluded. Compared with the 666-donor mean, donors in an Asian-associated ancestry cluster had fewer N-insertions in productive TCRs, according to a later genetic analysis. This cohort had only TCR beta chains sequenced, and the lack of alpha or paired-chain data limited which features could be detected. The study listed approximately 150 TCR beta chains as associated with cytomegalovirus. In a later analysis, TCR association rates were found to vary across HLA loci, with the most associated TCRs seen for DRB1 alleles and the fewest for HLA-C alleles. Assigning TCR associations to individual alleles was difficult when HLA alleles, especially DR and DQ, strongly co-occurred. Because HLA typing was missing for some donors at each locus, association tests included only the typed subset. In vitro tests confirmed that three of the cytomegalovirus-associated TCR beta chains recognize cytomegalovirus antigens. A later analysis found that most CMV-associated TCR beta chains appeared HLA-restricted, with HLA associations seemingly driven largely by CMV exposure. In a later analysis, several top co-occurrence clusters were reported to appear linked to parvovirus B19, influenza, CMV and Epstein-Barr virus. Immune exposure information for the cohort was limited to CMV serostatus. The classifier was reported to diagnose cytomegalovirus status with high specificity and sensitivity in both the original cohort and the validation cohort. An association between a missense DCLRE1C variant and V-gene and J-gene trimming of TCR beta chains was found in a later genetic analysis and replicated in an independent cohort. In a later analysis, 16,951 TCR beta sequences were associated with specific HLA alleles at a false discovery rate of 0.05. Broadly in line with IMGT annotations, most TCR beta V segments showed up in productive rearrangements about 90% or about 30% of the time in an earlier analysis of several hundred of the donors. A group of highly shared sequence variants was considered likely to be a technical artifact of the sequencing pipeline. Some 15 rarely observed V segments, including chromosome 9 orphons, were excluded from the earlier analysis of just under 600 of the donors because counts were too low. In a later analysis, HLA-associated TCR beta chains were found to be more clonally expanded and to have lower generation probabilities than equally common non-associated chains.

In total, 666 healthy bone marrow donors made up the cohort. All cohort members were sampled while nominally healthy, although unrecorded immune exposures were likely present. The donor was CMV seropositive and belonged to the group of a few hundred seropositive cohort members. Every donor gave a peripheral blood sample, and the peripheral blood mononuclear cells from that sample were used for TCR beta sequencing. The Qiagen DNeasy Blood Extraction Kit was used to extract genomic DNA from the blood cell samples. From its cysteine to its phenylalanine, the CDR3 spans 15 amino acids. The kept DNA is CDR3 alone, 45 bases in frame from the first base. After removal of 8 bases from V and 3 bases from J, the junction retains 11 bases not matched to a gene. Per the germline V gene, MNHNS is the CDR1 and SASEGT is the CDR2. Library creation used the immunoSEQ multiplex PCR assay. The multiplex PCR relied on a mix of 60 forward primers for TCR Vbeta segments and 13 reverse primers for TCR Jbeta segments. A multiplex PCR assay on genomic DNA amplified the CDR3 region of rearranged TCR beta genes. The amplified TCR beta libraries were sequenced on the Illumina HiSeq System as 87-base-pair reads. Under the source paper's analysis protocol: Across the 670 or so repertoires, a later analysis counted approximately 75 million unique TCR beta chains, 9.5 million to 13 million of which were shared by at least two donors. Raw reads were error-corrected and collapsed into unique sequences by a nearest-neighbor algorithm in which closely related sequences were merged to remove PCR and sequencing errors. Alignment of CDR3 sequences to IMGT reference sequences was used to assign V, D and J gene segments. For a sequence to be retained, a match of at least six nucleotides to both a V gene segment and a J gene segment was required. A rearrangement was called productive if the CDR3 had no stop codons and remained in frame with V and J, and every other rearrangement was called non-productive. CDR3 was defined by IMGT convention, running from the second conserved V-encoded cysteine to the conserved J-encoded phenylalanine. The earlier analysis of some 540 of the donors excluded any sequence lacking an unambiguous match to a single V gene segment. An earlier analysis of 500 to 700 of the donors classified V segments as functional when productive rearrangements were above 56.7% and as segregating when the standard deviation between donors was above 5%. A statistical classification framework was built to diagnose cytomegalovirus status from the catalog of TCR beta chain sequences. In a later analysis, V and J genes were assigned by comparing TCR nucleotide sequences against IMGT/GENE-DB human TR gene sequences. The TCRdist pipeline was used in a later analysis to assign CDR3 sequences and most-parsimonious VDJ recombination scenarios. A later analysis defined each TCR beta chain by its CDR3 amino acid sequence plus V-gene family, and excluded reads lacking a unique V-gene family. In a later analysis, 500 to 650 highly shared, low-generation-probability nucleotide sequences were removed to address suspected cross-contamination and a sequencing artifact. For each public chain, a later analysis derived a clonal expansion index from normalized ranks of inferred template counts within each repertoire. Generation probabilities in a later analysis came from a VDJ recombination model fitted to out-of-frame rearrangements, and those results were checked against IGoR. In a later analysis, hypergeometric tests were used to score TCR-TCR, TCR-HLA and TCR-CMV co-occurrence, with a repertoire-size bias correction applied to TCR pairs. To estimate false discovery rates, a later analysis permuted the HLA or CMV assignments 20 times. In a later analysis, co-occurring TCRs were grouped with DBSCAN, and TCRdist sequence similarity was added when clustering was performed within HLA-allele-positive subsets. Co-occurrence clustering excluded repertoires with fewer than 30,000 or more than 120,000 public chains, plus five with anomalous nucleotide sharing. TCRdb carries this immuneACCESS record with in-frame sequences only. Its versions omit some clonotypes, under half of them owing to an unresolved V gene in the studies checked, with the rest unexplained. V and J calls and clone size are as listed in that table; D and trimming were resolved from the DNA. The sample profile shows approximately 120,000 clones; roughly 71% of them were found once. The ten biggest clones cover 4% to 4.5% of the sample.

Sequencing was done on a sample of PBMCs. The chain is encoded by TRBV6-1 joined to TRBJ1-1, and TRBD1 matches 8 of the central bases. This receptor was identified in a woman aged 45-59 years in good health and CMV-seropositive. The DNA reads as follows: TGTGCCAGCTACCCCCGGACAGGGTGGTACACTGAAGCTTTCTTT. Its translation reads: CASYPRTGWYTEAFF.